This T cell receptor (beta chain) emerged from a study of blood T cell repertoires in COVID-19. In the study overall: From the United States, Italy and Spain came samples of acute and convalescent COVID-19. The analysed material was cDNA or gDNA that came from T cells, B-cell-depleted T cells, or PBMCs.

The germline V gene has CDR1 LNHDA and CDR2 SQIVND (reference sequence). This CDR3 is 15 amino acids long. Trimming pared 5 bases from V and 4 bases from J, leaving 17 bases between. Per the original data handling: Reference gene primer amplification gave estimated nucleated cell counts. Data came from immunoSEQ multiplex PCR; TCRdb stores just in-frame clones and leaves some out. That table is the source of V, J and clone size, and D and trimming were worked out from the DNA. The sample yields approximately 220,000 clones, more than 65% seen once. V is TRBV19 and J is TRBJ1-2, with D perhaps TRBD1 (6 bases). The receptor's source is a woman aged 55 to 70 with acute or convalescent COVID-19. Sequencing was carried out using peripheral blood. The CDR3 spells CASSLGAGTGYGYTF. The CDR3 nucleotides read TGTGCCAGTAGTTTGGGGGCAGGGACGGGCTATGGCTACACCTTC.